This paragraph covers one TCR beta chain sequence. The CDR3 is 12 residues long. The V gene lost 6 bases and the J gene lost 3 bases, with 8 bases spanning the gap. Germline values: CDR1 KGHSH, CDR2 LQKENI. These data come from a study of blood T cell repertoires in COVID-19. Overall study: T cells, B-cell-depleted T cells, or PBMCs supplied cDNA or gDNA.

Per the study methods: It was from reference gene primer amplification that nucleated cell counts were estimated. Some clones are missing from TCRdb's copy, which holds only in-frame ones; the method was immunoSEQ multiplex PCR. That table furnishes V, J and clone size, whereas the DNA furnished D and trimming. The data hold about 220,000 clones, with less than 90% observed a single time. The sample was peripheral blood. This TCR was sampled from a man aged 25 to 45 with active or convalescent COVID-19. V usage is TRBV18 and J usage is TRBJ2-5, with D unresolved. This CDR3 is CASSRSEETQYF. CDR3 sequence (DNA): TGTGCCAGCTCCCGCAGTGAAGAGACCCAGTACTTC.